This T cell receptor beta chain was sequenced during a study of Ad26.COV2.S vaccination and SARS-CoV-2 variants. About the study: The study gave Ad26.COV2.S intramuscularly, once or twice 56 days apart.

Findings and caveats of the study: People who got the vaccine had more spike-specific TCR breadth than people who got placebo. A substantial breadth of spike-specific CD8+ and CD4+ T cell responses after vaccination has been reported.

In regard to this clone: Its antigen is as yet unknown.

Sequenced by immunoSEQ multiplex PCR; TCRdb stores in-frame clones only, minus some. This table holds 430,000 or so clones, roughly 89% found once. This sample's treatment: 15 to 20 received Ad26.COV2.S at low or high dose, single or two shots; several received placebo; per-sample allocation not given. Material that was analyzed had been drawn on day 63 after the first vaccine or placebo injection. Donation came from an adult in Boston who was aged 18-55 years. This CDR3 is built from 15 residues. Germline-derived CDR1 and CDR2 are SGHDN and FVKESK. The V end was cut by 0 bases, the J end by 3 bases, with 11 bases between.

This TCR was sampled from a person between 18 and 65 years old who received the Ad26.COV2.S COVID-19 vaccine or a placebo. This specimen consisted of peripheral blood, obtained in a trial of Ad26.COV2.S vaccine versus placebo. The rearrangement uses TRBV14 and TRBJ1-1; no reliable D call. The CDR3 spells CASSQEGIRYTEAFF. As DNA, the CDR3 is TGTGCCAGCAGCCAAGAGGGGATCAGGTACACTGAAGCTTTCTTT.